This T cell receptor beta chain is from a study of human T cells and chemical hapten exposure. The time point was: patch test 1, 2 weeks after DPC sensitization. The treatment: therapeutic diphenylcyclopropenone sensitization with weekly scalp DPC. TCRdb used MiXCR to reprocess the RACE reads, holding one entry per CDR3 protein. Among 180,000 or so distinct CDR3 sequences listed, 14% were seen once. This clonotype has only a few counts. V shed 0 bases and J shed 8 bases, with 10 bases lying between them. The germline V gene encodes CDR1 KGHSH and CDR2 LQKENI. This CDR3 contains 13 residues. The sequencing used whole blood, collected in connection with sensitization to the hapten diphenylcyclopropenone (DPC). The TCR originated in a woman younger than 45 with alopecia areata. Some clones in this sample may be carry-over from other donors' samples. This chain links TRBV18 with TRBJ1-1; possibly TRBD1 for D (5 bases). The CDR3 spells CASSPPAGEEAFF. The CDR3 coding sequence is TGTGCCAGCTCACCACCTGCGGGGGAAGAAGCTTTCTTT.